This T cell receptor beta chain was retrieved from a study of T-cell memory formation after mild COVID-19. Whole-study findings and limits: Clones that contracted from day 15 to 85 were balanced CD4/CD8, while later expanders leaned CD4+. Clones that contracted clustered mainly in CM and EM if CD4+ and in EMRA if CD8+. Pre-infection memory contained some responding clones, which suggested that cross-reactive memory had joined.

TCRdb independently ran MiXCR on the 5' RACE reads; one entry per CDR3 protein. Counted here are 120,000 or so distinct CDR3 sequences, approximately 6.3% occurring once; the ten biggest clones make up approximately 2.3%. This clonotype was detected many times. Its antigen is as yet unknown. The source material was PBMCs or a T cell subset sorted from them (not recorded which). The sequence was obtained from an adult woman who had mild COVID-19 (a few samples of this study predate the infection). Cell type and time point are not known.

The CDR3 DNA reads as TGTGCCAGCAGCTTGGGGACCGGATTTTATCAGCCCCAGCATTTT. Translation: CASSLGTGFYQPQHF. The chain carries TRBV5-5 and TRBJ1-5; unclear D gene. Deletions cut 0 bases from V and 5 bases from J, with 12 bases between. The CDR3 totals 15 residues. CDR1 and CDR2 from the germline V gene are SGHKS and YYEKEE (reference sequence).